The present entry profiles one TCR beta chain with its context. The antigen remains unidentified. This sample is part of a study of glioma-infiltrating T cells after dendritic cell vaccination. Study as a whole: Glioblastoma patients came from Phase I and II dendritic cell vaccination trials. The vaccine used monocyte-derived dendritic cells pulsed overnight with autologous tumor lysate. Study-level findings and limits: TCR clonality showed no direct relationship with survival.

The CDR3 is 14 amino acids. Trimming stripped 5 bases from V and 7 bases from J, with 15 bases between. The germline CDR1 and CDR2 sequences are MNHNS and SASEGT. Sequenced by immunoSEQ multiplex PCR; TCRdb stores in-frame clones only, minus some. The top ten hold around 12% of the sample, which has roughly 100,000 clones, 81% seen once. This clonotype originated in a human donor with glioblastoma. Material: blood, obtained before dendritic cell vaccination. V gene TRBV6-1 combines with J gene TRBJ1-3; D unclear. The CDR3 sequence: CASSLRRGGNTIYF. The CDR3 DNA is TGTGCCAGCAGTCTCCGACGCGGTGGGAACACCATATATTTT.